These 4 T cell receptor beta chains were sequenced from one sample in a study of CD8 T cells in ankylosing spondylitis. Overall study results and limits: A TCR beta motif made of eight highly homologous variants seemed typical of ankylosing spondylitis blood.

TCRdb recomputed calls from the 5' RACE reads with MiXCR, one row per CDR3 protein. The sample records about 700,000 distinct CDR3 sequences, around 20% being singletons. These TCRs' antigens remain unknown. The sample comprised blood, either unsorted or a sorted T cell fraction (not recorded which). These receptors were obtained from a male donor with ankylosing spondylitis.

The CDR3 here is CASSSDRDTDQPQHF. The CDR3, as DNA: TGTGCCAGCAGCTCCGACCGGGACACCGATCAGCCCCAGCATTTT. The chain is built from TRBV7-9 and TRBJ1-5; perhaps TRBD1 as D (6 bases). V dropped 4 bases and J dropped 5 bases, with 15 bases sitting between them. This CDR3 has 15 residues. CDR1 and CDR2 from the germline V gene are SEHNR and FQNEAQ (reference sequence).

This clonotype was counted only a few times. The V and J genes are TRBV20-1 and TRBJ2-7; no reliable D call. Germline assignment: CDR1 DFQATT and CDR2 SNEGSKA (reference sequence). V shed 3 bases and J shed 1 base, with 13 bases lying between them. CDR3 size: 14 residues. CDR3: CSARAEARSYEQYF. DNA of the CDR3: TGCAGTGCTAGGGCAGAGGCGAGATCCTACGAGCAGTACTTC.

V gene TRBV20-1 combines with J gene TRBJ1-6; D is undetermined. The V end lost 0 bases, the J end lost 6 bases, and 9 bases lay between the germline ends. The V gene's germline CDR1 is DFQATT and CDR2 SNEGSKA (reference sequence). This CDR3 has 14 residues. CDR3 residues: CSARDGQTNSPLHF. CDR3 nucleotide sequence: TGCAGTGCTAGAGATGGTCAGACTAATTCACCCCTCCACTTT.

CDR3 sequence (DNA): TGTGCCAGCAGTAGCCCACAGCCGCTCCGGATGAGAAAACTGTTTTTT. Translated, it gives CASSSPQPLRMRKLFF. The chain uses TRBV28 and TRBJ1-4; no reliable D call. Trimming shortened V by 5 bases and J by 10 bases, and 23 bases separated the two germline ends. CDR1 and CDR2 from the germline V gene are MDHEN and SYDVKM. The CDR3 consists of 16 residues.